Shown below are 14 T cell receptor beta chains from a single sample sequenced in a study of radiotherapy plus CTLA-4 blockade in lung cancer. Libraries were prepared by immunoSEQ multiplex PCR; TCRdb keeps only in-frame clonotypes and omits some of them. The sample has 70,000 to 90,000 clones, 70% to 90% seen once. Sequencing was performed on peripheral blood, taken from a patient treated with radiotherapy plus ipilimumab. Receptor source: a human donor with non-small cell lung cancer who had stable disease on radiotherapy plus ipilimumab.

J is TRBJ1-4 and V is TRBV6-6, with D unclear. Germline lookup yields CDR1 MNHNY and CDR2 SVGAGI (reference sequence). The CDR3 extends over 14 amino acids. Deletions cut 6 bases from V and 8 bases from J, with 16 bases between. The CDR3 region is CASSPSPGGEKLFF. In DNA, the CDR3 is TGTGCCAGCAGCCCATCCCCGGGAGGGGAAAAACTGTTTTTT.

This chain connects TRBV5-1 to TRBJ1-1, with D tentatively TRBD1 (6 bases). Deletions cut 0 bases from V and 1 base from J, with 7 bases between. This CDR3 is 14 amino acids long. CDR1 is SGHRS and CDR2 is YFSETQ in the germline V gene. CDR3 sequence: CASSLGTANTEAFF. CDR3 DNA: TGCGCCAGCAGCTTGGGGACAGCGAACACTGAAGCTTTCTTT.

The chain is built from TRBV5-4 and TRBJ2-1; D unclear. The CDR3 runs 13 residues. Germline V gene data show CDR1 as SGHNT and CDR2 as YYREEE (reference sequence). The V gene lost 4 bases and the J gene lost 7 bases, with 12 bases spanning the gap. For the CDR3, the DNA is TGTGCCAGCAGCACCGGACGGGCGAATGAGCAGTTCTTC. Its protein product is CASSTGRANEQFF. The full variable domain, completed using reference TRBV5-4 and TRBJ2-1, is ETGVTQSPTHLIKTRGQQVTLRCSSQSGHNTVSWYQQALGQGPQFIFQYYREEENGRGNFPPRFSGLQFPNYSSELNVNALELDDSALYLCASSTGRANEQFFGPGTRLTVL.

This clone showed up just once. The gene calls are TRBV2 and TRBJ1-1; D unresolved. The germline gives CDR1 SNHLY, CDR2 FYNNEI. This CDR3 has 13 amino acids. Trimming shortened V by 9 bases and J by 1 base, and 12 bases separated the two germline ends. The CDR3 sequence is CARSGQPNTEAFF. DNA for the CDR3: TGTGCCAGGTCTGGGCAGCCGAACACTGAAGCTTTCTTT.

The gene calls are TRBV1 and TRBJ1-2. TRBV1 is recorded as a pseudogene. CDR3 length: 12 residues. This CDR3 is CTSSRPGYGYTF. For the CDR3, the DNA is TGCACCAGCAGCAGGCCCGGGTATGGCTACACCTTC.

This clone occurred once. CDR3 coding DNA: TGTGCCTGGAGTTCAAACCCCGGGAATGAAAAACTGTTTTTT. Its protein is CAWSSNPGNEKLFF. This chain joins TRBV30 and TRBJ1-4, with no clear D. This CDR3 comprises 14 residues. Trimming took 2 bases from V and 5 from J, leaving 12 bases between them. The V gene's germline CDR1 is GTSNPN and CDR2 SVGIG (reference sequence).

The J gene is TRBJ2-1, the V gene TRBV5-5; 8 nucleotides align to TRBD2. V trimming: 5 bases; J trimming: 0 bases; junction bases outside the gene matches: 4. The CDR3 is made up of 15 amino acids. The germline V gene encodes CDR1 SGHKS and CDR2 YYEKEE (reference sequence). CDR3 sequence (DNA): TGTGCCAGCAGGGTTACTAGCGGCTCCTACAATGAGCAGTTCTTC. Translated: CASRVTSGSYNEQFF.

The chain joins TRBV6-5 to TRBJ1-4; 7 nucleotides align to TRBD1. The V gene's germline CDR1 is MNHEY and CDR2 SVGAGI. CDR3 length equals 15 residues. With V trimmed by 8 bases and J by 3 bases, 9 bases remained unmatched. Here the CDR3 DNA reads TGTGCCAGCGCCATTATACAGGGGCCTAATGAAAAACTGTTTTTT. Encoded protein: CASAIIQGPNEKLFF.

The chain recombines TRBV7-9 with TRBJ1-2; no reliable D call. CDR1 and CDR2 from the germline V gene are SEHNR and FQNEAQ (reference sequence). The ends were cut back, 3 bases at V and 4 bases at J, with 12 bases in the middle. The CDR3 is 14 amino acids. The CDR3 DNA follows: TGTGCCAGCAGCTTCCTGTTAGGGCCCTATGGCTACACCTTC. Its protein is CASSFLLGPYGYTF.

The J gene is TRBJ1-6, the V gene TRBV7-9; 7 bases match TRBD1. Per germline, CDR1 SEHNR and CDR2 FQNEAQ (reference sequence). The CDR3 spans 13 residues. V lost 5 bases to trimming and J lost 7 bases; unmatched junction nucleotides: 2. DNA for the CDR3: TGTGCCAGCAGCGGGGACAGAAATTCACCCCTCCACTTT. Its protein is CASSGDRNSPLHF.

This rearrangement joins TRBV19 to TRBJ2-6; TRBD1 agrees at 8 bases. The CDR3 covers 18 residues. The V gene's germline CDR1 is LNHDA and CDR2 SQIVND (reference sequence). The trim removed 3 bases at V and 0 bases at J, leaving 7 bases unmatched. The CDR3 coding sequence is TGTGCCAGTAGTATGCGACAGGGGCGGAGCTCTGGGGCCAACGTCCTGACTTTC. Residues: CASSMRQGRSSGANVLTF. The whole variable domain, filled in from reference TRBV19 and TRBJ2-6, reads DGGITQSPKYLFRKEGQNVTLSCEQNLNHDAMYWYRQDPGQGLRLIYYSQIVNDFQKGDIAEGYSVSREKKESFPLTVTSAQKNPTAFYLCASSMRQGRSSGANVLTFGAGSRLTVL.

The chain recombines TRBV28 with TRBJ2-1; TRBD2 aligns across 11 bases. Trimming cost V 4 bases and J 2 bases; bases outside gene matches: 10. Per the germline V gene, CDR1 is MDHEN and CDR2 is SYDVKM. CDR3 length: 18 residues. CDR3 amino acids: CASSSILAGGRTYNEQFF. The CDR3, as DNA: TGTGCCAGCAGTTCGATCCTAGCGGGAGGTAGGACCTACAATGAGCAGTTCTTC.

The V call is TRBV6-4, the J call TRBJ1-5; D might be TRBD1 (6 bases). Germline assignment: CDR1 MRHNA and CDR2 SNTAGT. Trimming left V 4 bases short and J 9 bases short, with 19 bases between. The CDR3 loop spans 15 amino acids. CDR3 nucleotide sequence: TGTGCCAGCAGTGCCCTACAGCAGGGGTCAAGGCCCCAGCATTTT. Translation gives CASSALQQGSRPQHF.

This clone was seen a handful of times. The V call is TRBV28, the J call TRBJ1-2, with TRBD1 matching over 7 bases. This CDR3 is built from 13 residues. J gave up 4 bases and V 5 bases, and 4 bases lay outside the gene matches. Germline loops: CDR1 MDHEN, CDR2 SYDVKM. This CDR3 reads CASSPDRPYGYTF. The CDR3 DNA reads TGTGCCAGCAGTCCGGACAGGCCCTATGGCTACACCTTC.